This T cell receptor beta chain was captured in a study of beta chain features in type 1 diabetes. Study results and limitations: VDJ junctions in type 1 diabetes patients carried more deletions and fewer insertions. PCR could preferentially amplify shorter templates, alike in patients and controls. Sequencing used cDNA, and cells with high TCR expression could therefore be over-represented.

Purity exceeding 98% was reached by all sorted populations. What was sequenced were expressed TCRB transcripts, since all of the isolated RNA had been reverse transcribed. The table came from immunoSEQ multiplex PCR; TCRdb's copy has only in-frame clones and leaves some out. The sample carries around 500,000 clones, roughly 10% recorded once. Germline-derived CDR1 and CDR2 are SNHLY and FYNNEI. V lost 3 bases, J lost 4 bases, and 8 bases lay in between. This CDR3 is 13 amino acids long. With regard to this clone: What it recognizes is unknown.

Sequencing was performed on naive CD4+ T cells from blood. The sequence was collected from a woman under 30 in good health. This chain uses TRBV2 with TRBJ2-3, with unresolved D. CDR3 coding DNA: TGTGCCAGCAGTGAGATCAGACCAGATACGCAGTATTTT. This encodes CASSEIRPDTQYF.